This TCR beta chain was recovered during a study of beta chain features in type 1 diabetes. The CDR3 runs 14 residues. The germline V gene encodes CDR1 ENHRY and CDR2 SYGVKD. Trimming removed 7 bases from V and 6 bases from J, with 19 bases in between. Overall study findings and caveats: Naive, central memory and regulatory TCRB repertoires appeared more similar among patients than healthy donors. Across all four CD4+ subsets, people with type 1 diabetes showed modestly shorter TCRB CDR3s. Because the template was cDNA, high-expressing cells might be over-represented.

TCRB transcripts that were expressed got sequenced, as all of the isolated RNA had been reverse transcribed. Naive, central memory and regulatory T cell samples yielded approximately 3.3 million reads on average. Using immunoSEQ multiplex PCR, the repertoire was profiled, and TCRdb retains in-frame clones only, with some absent. The profile shows about 250,000 clones, 11% of them singletons. In regard to this clone: Antigen unknown.

Sequenced material: naive CD4+ T cells from blood. The receptor's source is a man aged 25 to 40 with type 1 diabetes. This chain joins TRBV10-3 and TRBJ2-7, with a weak D call TRBD1 (7 bases). Written as DNA, the CDR3 is TGTGCCATCAATAACCCCGACAGGGAGGCCGAGCAGTACTTC. It encodes CAINNPDREAEQYF.